The 10 T cell receptor beta chains below come from one sample, sequenced in a study of blood T cell repertoires in COVID-19. Assay: immunoSEQ multiplex PCR; the TCRdb copy retains only in-frame clones and omits some. The sample records 120,000 to 150,000 clones, more than 80% being singletons. The sequenced sample was peripheral blood. The source is a woman between 55 and 75 years old with active COVID-19.

The V gene is TRBV5-4, the J gene TRBJ1-3; D might be TRBD1 (5 bases). Germline lookup yields CDR1 SGHNT and CDR2 YYREEE (reference sequence). The length of the CDR3 is 15 residues. Between the trimmed V and J ends, which lost 0 bases and 4 bases, there was a span of 11 bases. The DNA of the CDR3 is TGTGCCAGCAGCTTGGTCGGGGGACCGGGAAACACCATATATTTT. It encodes CASSLVGGPGNTIYF.

V is TRBV7-9 and J is TRBJ2-5; a weak D match, TRBD1 (7 bases). V was shortened by 7 bases and J by 5 bases, with 17 bases between the two germline ends. The CDR3 has 14 residues. The germline gives CDR1 SEHNR, CDR2 FQNEAQ (reference sequence). The CDR3 DNA sequence: TGTGCCAGCACCCCTTCAGGGGGGAGGGAGACCCAGTACTTC. It encodes CASTPSGGRETQYF. The complete variable domain, with remaining parts taken from reference TRBV7-9 and TRBJ2-5, reads DTGVSQNPRHKITKRGQNVTFRCDPISEHNRLYWYRQTLGQGPEFLTYFQNEAQLEKSRLLSDRFSAERPKGSFSTLEIQRTEQGDSAMYLCASTPSGGRETQYFGPGTRLLVL.

This chain links TRBV5-1 with TRBJ1-1, with 7 bases matching TRBD1. This CDR3 has 15 residues. J gave up 0 bases and V 4 bases, and 6 bases lay outside the gene matches. The V gene's germline CDR1 is SGHRS and CDR2 YFSETQ. CDR3 bases: TGCGCCAGCAGCCCGGACAGGCGAATGAACACTGAAGCTTTCTTT. Amino acid sequence: CASSPDRRMNTEAFF. Combining the CDR3 with reference TRBV5-1 and TRBJ1-1 gives the whole variable domain KAGVTQTPRYLIKTRGQQVTLSCSPISGHRSVSWYQQTPGQGLQFLFEYFSETQRNKGNFPGRFSGRQFSNSRSEMNVSTLELGDSALYLCASSPDRRMNTEAFFGQGTRLTVV.

The rearrangement uses TRBV2 and TRBJ1-5; 7 nucleotides match TRBD1. The germline V gene encodes CDR1 SNHLY and CDR2 FYNNEI. The J segment lost 6 bases and the V segment lost 3 bases, leaving 8 bases of the junction unmatched. This CDR3 region has 15 residues. The CDR3 nucleotides read TGTGCCAGCAGTGAGGGACAGATCCGGGGTCAGCCCCAGCATTTT. Its protein product is CASSEGQIRGQPQHF.

This clone was counted once. The chain carries TRBV11-2 and TRBJ2-1; TRBD2 matches at 7 bases. CDR1 SGHAT and CDR2 FQNNGV come from the germline V gene. The CDR3 has 14 residues. V was pared by 1 base and J by 6 bases, with 3 bases of the junction left unmatched. In nucleotides, the CDR3 is TGTGCCAGCAGCTTAGGAAGACTAGCCAATGAGCAGTTCTTC. It is translated as CASSLGRLANEQFF.

This clone was observed a single time. The J gene is TRBJ2-4, the V gene TRBV7-2; 7 nucleotides align to TRBD1. Trimming took 3 bases from V and 7 from J; bases not matched to a gene: 6. Germline V gene data show CDR1 as SGHTA and CDR2 as FQGNSA. The CDR3 is 14 amino acids. CDR3 in amino acids: CASSFKPGQNIQYF. The CDR3 DNA reads as TGTGCCAGCAGCTTTAAACCGGGACAGAACATTCAGTACTTC.

This clone occurred once. Other DNA sequences in this specimen translate into the identical CDR3. This rearrangement joins TRBV6-5 to TRBJ1-5; D is possibly TRBD1 (5 bases). The CDR3 totals 13 residues. CDR1 and CDR2 (germline): MNHEY, SVGAGI. V was clipped by 8 bases and J by 4 bases, with 12 bases between them. CDR3 sequence (DNA): TGTGCCAGCCGGGGGACGGGAAATCAGCCCCAGCATTTT. This codes for CASRGTGNQPQHF.

The rearrangement uses TRBV6-5 and TRBJ1-2; 7 bases line up with TRBD1. With V trimmed by 10 bases and J by 2 bases, 13 bases remained unmatched. The CDR3 totals 15 residues. The germline V gene has CDR1 MNHEY and CDR2 SVGAGI. CDR3 protein: CAIYGTGTVNYGYTF. The CDR3 coding sequence is TGTGCCATCTACGGGACTGGGACAGTAAACTATGGCTACACCTTC.

The gene calls are TRBV7-8 and TRBJ2-7; TRBD2 matches 13 bases. After removal of 5 bases from V and 5 bases from J, the junction contained 9 bases not matched to a gene. The CDR3 runs to 16 residues. In germline, CDR1 is SGHVS, CDR2 FQNEAQ. Written as DNA, the CDR3 is TGTGCCAGCAGCCCGACTAGCGGGAGGTTCGTGAACGAGCAGTACTTC. It yields the protein CASSPTSGRFVNEQYF.

This clone appeared a single time. The chain is built from TRBV6-5 and TRBJ2-7, with 9 bases that match TRBD1. J lost 6 bases, V lost 2 bases, and 8 bases had no gene match. Germline CDR1 and CDR2: MNHEY and SVGAGI. This CDR3 has 15 amino acids. CDR3 sequence reads: CASSYRDREISEQYF. The CDR3 coding sequence is TGTGCCAGCAGTTACAGGGACAGGGAAATAAGCGAGCAGTACTTC.